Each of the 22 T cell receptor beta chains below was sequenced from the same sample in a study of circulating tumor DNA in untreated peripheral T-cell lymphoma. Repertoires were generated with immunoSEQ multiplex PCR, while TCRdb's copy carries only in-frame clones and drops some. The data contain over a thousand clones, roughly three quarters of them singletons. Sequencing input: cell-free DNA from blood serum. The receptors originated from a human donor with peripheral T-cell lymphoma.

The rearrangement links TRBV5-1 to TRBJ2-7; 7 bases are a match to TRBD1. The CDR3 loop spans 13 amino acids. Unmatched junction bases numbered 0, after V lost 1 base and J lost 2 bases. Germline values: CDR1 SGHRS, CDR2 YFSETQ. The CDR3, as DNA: TGCGCCAGCAGCTTGACAGGGGCCTACGAGCAGTACTTC. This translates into CASSLTGAYEQYF.

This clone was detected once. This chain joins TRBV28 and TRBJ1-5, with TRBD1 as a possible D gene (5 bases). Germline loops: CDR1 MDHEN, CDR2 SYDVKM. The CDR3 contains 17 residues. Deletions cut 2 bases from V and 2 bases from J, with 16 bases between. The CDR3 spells CASSLTGPLHGNQPQHF. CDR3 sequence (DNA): TGTGCCAGCAGTTTAACGGGGCCGCTACACGGCAATCAGCCCCAGCATTTT.

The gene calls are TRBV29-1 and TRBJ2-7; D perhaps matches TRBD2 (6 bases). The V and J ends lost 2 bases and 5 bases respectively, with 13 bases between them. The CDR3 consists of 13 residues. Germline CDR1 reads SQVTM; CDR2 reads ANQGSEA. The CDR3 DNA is TGCAGCGTTGAATTGTGGGGGGAGGACGAGCAGTACTTC. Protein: CSVELWGEDEQYF.

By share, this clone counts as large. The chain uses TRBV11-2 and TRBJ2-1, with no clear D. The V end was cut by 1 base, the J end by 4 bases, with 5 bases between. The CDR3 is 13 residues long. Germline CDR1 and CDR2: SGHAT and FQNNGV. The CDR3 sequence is CASSLVPYNEQFF. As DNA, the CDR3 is TGTGCCAGCAGCTTAGTCCCATACAATGAGCAGTTCTTC.

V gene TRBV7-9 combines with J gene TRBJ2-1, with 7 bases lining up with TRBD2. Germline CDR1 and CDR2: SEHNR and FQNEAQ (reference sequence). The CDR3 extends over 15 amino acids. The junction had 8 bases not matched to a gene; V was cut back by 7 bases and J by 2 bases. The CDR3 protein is CASNPSREAYNEQFF. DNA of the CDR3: TGTGCCAGCAACCCGTCCCGGGAGGCCTACAATGAGCAGTTCTTC.

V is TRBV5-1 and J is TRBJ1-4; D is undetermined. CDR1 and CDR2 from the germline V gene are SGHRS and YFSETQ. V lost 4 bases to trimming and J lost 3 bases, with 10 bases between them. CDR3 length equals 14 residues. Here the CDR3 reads CASSPTRANEKLFF. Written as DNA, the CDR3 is TGCGCCAGCAGCCCTACCCGGGCTAATGAAAAACTGTTTTTT.

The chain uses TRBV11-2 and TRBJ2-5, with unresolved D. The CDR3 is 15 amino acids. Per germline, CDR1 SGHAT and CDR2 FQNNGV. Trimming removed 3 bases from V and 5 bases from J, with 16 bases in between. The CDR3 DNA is TGTGCCAGCAGCTTTGCGGATATATTGGGGGAGACCCAGTACTTC. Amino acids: CASSFADILGETQYF.

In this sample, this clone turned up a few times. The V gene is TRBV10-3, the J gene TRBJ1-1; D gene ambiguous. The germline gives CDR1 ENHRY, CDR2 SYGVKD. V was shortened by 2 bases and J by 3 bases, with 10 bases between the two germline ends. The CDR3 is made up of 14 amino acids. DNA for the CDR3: TGTGCCATCAGTGAGGCCGACGGCTACACTGAAGCTTTCTTT. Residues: CAISEADGYTEAFF.

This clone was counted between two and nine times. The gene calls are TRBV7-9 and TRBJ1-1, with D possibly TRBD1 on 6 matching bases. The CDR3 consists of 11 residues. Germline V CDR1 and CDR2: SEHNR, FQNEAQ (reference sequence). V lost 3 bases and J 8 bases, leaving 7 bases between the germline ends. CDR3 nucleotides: TGTGCCAGCAGCTTTGGACAGGAAGCTTTCTTT. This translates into CASSFGQEAFF.

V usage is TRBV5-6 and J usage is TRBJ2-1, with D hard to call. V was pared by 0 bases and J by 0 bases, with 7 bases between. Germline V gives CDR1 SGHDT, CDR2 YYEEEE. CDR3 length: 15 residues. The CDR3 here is CASSLGIGSYNEQFF. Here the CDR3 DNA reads TGTGCCAGCAGCTTGGGGATCGGCTCCTACAATGAGCAGTTCTTC.

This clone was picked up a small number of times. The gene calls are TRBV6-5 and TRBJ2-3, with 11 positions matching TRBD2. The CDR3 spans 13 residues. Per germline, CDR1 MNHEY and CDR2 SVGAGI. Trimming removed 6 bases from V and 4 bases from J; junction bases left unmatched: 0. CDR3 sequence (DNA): TGTGCCAGCAGGGGACTAGCGGCAGATACGCAGTATTTT. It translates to CASRGLAADTQYF.

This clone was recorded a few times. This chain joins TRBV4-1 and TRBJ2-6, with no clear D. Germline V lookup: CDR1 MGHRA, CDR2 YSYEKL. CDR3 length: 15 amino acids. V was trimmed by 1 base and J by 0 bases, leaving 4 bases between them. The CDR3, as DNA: TGCGCCAGCAGCCAAGTCCCCTCTGGGGCCAACGTCCTGACTTTC. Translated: CASSQVPSGANVLTF.

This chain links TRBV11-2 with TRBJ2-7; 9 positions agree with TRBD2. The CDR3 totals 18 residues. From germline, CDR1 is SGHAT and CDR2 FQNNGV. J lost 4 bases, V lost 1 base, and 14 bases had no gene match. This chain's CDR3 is CASSLGPQLAGILYEQYF. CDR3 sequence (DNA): TGTGCCAGCAGCTTAGGACCTCAGCTAGCGGGAATCCTATACGAGCAGTACTTC.

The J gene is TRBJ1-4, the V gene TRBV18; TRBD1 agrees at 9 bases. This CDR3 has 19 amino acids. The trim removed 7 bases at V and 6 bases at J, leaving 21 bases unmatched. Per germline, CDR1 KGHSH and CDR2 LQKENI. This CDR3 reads CASFTPSWDRAPWDEKLFF. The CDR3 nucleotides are TGTGCCAGCTTCACCCCATCCTGGGACAGGGCTCCTTGGGATGAAAAACTGTTTTTT.

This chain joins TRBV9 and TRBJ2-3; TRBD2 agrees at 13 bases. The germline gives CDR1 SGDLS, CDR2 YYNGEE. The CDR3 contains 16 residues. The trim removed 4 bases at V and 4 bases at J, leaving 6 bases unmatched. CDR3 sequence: CASSPGTSGVADTQYF. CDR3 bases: TGTGCCAGCAGCCCAGGGACTAGCGGGGTGGCAGATACGCAGTATTTT.

The CDR3 DNA reads as TGCGCCAGCAGGTTAAGACTGTCCCAGGATAATGAGCAGTTCTTC. Its translation is CASRLRLSQDNEQFF. The chain couples TRBV4-1 to TRBJ2-1, with D uncertain. This CDR3 comprises 15 residues. The V end lost 6 bases, the J end lost 7 bases, and 19 bases lay between the germline ends. CDR1 and CDR2 (germline): MGHRA, YSYEKL.

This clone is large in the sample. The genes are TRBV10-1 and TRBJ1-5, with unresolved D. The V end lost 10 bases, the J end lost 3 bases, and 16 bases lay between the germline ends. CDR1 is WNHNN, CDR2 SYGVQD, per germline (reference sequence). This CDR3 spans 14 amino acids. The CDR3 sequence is CATRCRLDNQPQHF. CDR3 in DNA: TGCGCCACCAGGTGCAGACTAGACAATCAGCCCCAGCATTTT.

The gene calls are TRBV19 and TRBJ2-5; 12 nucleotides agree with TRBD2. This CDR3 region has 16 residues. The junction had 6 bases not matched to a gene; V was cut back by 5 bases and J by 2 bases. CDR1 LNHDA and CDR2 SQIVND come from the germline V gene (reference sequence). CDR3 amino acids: CASSFRLAGAQETQYF. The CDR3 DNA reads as TGTGCCAGTAGTTTCAGACTAGCGGGGGCACAAGAGACCCAGTACTTC.

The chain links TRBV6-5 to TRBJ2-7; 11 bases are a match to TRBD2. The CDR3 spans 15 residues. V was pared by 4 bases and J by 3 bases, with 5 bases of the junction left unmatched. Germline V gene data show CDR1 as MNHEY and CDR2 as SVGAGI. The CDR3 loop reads CASSWGTSGDYEQYF. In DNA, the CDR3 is TGTGCCAGCAGTTGGGGGACTAGCGGAGACTACGAGCAGTACTTC.

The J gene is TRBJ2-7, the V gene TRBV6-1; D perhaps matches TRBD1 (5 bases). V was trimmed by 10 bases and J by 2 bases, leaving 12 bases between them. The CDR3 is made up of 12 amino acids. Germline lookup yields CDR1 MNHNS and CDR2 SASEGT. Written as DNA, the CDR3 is TGTGCCACCCGGACAAATACCTACGAGCAGTACTTC. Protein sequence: CATRTNTYEQYF.

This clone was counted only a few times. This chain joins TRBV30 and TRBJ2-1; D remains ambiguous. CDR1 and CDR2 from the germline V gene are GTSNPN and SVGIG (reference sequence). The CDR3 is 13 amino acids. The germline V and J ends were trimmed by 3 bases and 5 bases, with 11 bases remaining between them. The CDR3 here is CAWRDGWNNEQFF. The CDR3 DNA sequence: TGTGCCTGGAGGGACGGGTGGAACAATGAGCAGTTCTTC.

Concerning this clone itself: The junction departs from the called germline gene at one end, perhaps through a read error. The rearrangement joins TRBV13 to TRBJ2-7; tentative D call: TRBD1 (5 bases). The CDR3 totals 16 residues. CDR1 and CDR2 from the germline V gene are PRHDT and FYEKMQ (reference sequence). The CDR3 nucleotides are TGTGCCAGCAGTTTAGCCTCCAGGGTCGGCGGCTACGAGCAGTACTTC. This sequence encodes CASSLASRVGGYEQYF.